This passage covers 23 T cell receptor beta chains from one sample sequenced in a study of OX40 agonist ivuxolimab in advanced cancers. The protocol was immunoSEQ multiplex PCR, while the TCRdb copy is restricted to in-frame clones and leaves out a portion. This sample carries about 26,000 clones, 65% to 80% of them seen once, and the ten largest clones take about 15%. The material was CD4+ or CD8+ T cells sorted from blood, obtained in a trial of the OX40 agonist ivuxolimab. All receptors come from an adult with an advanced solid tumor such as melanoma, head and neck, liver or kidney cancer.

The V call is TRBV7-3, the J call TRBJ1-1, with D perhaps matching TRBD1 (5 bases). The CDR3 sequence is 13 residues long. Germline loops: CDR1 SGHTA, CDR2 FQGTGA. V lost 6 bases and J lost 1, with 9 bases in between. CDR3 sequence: CASSRDQNTEAFF. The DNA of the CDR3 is TGTGCCAGCAGTCGGGACCAGAACACTGAAGCTTTCTTT.

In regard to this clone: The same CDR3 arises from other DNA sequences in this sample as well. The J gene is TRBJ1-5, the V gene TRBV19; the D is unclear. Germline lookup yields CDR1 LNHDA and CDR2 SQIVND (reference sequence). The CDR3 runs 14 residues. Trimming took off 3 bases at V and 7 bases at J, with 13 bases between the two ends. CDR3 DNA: TGTGCCAGTAGTATCGACCTCCAAGGACAGCCCCAGCATTTT. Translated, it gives CASSIDLQGQPQHF.

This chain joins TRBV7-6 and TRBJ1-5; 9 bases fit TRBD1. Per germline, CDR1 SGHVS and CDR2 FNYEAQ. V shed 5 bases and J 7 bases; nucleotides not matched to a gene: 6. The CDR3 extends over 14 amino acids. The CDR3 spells CASSTDRGRQPQHF. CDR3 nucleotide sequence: TGTGCCAGCAGCACTGACAGGGGGAGGCAGCCCCAGCATTTT.

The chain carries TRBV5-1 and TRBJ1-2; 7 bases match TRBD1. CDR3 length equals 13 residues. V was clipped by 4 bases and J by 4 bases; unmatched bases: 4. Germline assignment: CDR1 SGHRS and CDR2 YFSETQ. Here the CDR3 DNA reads TGCGCCAGCAGCCCGGACAGGCGCTATGGCTACACCTTC. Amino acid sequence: CASSPDRRYGYTF. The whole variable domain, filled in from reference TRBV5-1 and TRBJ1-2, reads KAGVTQTPRYLIKTRGQQVTLSCSPISGHRSVSWYQQTPGQGLQFLFEYFSETQRNKGNFPGRFSGRQFSNSRSEMNVSTLELGDSALYLCASSPDRRYGYTFGSGTRLTVV.

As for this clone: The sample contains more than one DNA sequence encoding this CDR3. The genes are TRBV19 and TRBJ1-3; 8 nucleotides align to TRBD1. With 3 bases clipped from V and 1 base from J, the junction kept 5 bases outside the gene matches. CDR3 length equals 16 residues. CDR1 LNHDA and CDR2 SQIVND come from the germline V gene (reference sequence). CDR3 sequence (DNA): TGTGCCAGTAGTATCCGAGACAGGGGTTCTGGAAACACCATATATTTT. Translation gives CASSIRDRGSGNTIYF.

CDR3 bases: TGTGCCAGCAGAAGATACCTTTACGAGCAGTACTTC. Its protein product is CASRRYLYEQYF. This chain uses TRBV10-3 with TRBJ2-7; D remains unclear. This CDR3 comprises 12 residues. Trimming pared 10 bases from V and 4 bases from J, leaving 14 bases between. CDR1 is ENHRY, CDR2 SYGVKD, per germline.

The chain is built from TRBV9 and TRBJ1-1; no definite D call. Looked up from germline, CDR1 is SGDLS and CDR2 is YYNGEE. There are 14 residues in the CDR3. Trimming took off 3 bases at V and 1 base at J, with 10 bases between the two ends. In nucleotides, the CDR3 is TGTGCCAGCAGCGCAGGCCCAGGGAACACTGAAGCTTTCTTT. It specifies CASSAGPGNTEAFF.

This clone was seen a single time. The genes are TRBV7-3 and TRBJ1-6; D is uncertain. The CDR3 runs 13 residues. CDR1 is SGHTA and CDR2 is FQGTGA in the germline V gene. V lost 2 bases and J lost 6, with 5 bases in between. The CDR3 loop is CASSLGVNSPLHF. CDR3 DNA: TGTGCCAGCAGCTTAGGAGTTAATTCACCCCTCCACTTT.

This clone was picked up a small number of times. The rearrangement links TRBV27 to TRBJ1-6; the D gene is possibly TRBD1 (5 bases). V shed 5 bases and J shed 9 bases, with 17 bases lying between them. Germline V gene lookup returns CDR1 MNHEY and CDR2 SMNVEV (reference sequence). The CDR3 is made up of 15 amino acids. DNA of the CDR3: TGTGCCAGCAGTCCCCCCCCAGGGACGGGTTCACCCCTCCACTTT. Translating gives CASSPPPGTGSPLHF.

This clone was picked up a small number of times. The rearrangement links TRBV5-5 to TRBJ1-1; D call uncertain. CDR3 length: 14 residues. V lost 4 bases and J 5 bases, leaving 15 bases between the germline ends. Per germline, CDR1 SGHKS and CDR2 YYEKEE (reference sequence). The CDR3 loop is CASSHSPEGTEAFF. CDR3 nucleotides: TGTGCCAGCAGCCATTCCCCCGAGGGAACTGAAGCTTTCTTT.

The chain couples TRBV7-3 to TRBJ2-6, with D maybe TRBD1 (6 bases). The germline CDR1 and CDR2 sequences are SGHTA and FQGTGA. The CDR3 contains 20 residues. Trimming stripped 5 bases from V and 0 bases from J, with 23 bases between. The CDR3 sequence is CASSPSFSGTFTSGANVLTF. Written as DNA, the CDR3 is TGTGCCAGCAGCCCTAGCTTCTCCGGGACATTCACCTCTGGGGCCAACGTCCTGACTTTC.

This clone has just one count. The CDR3 bases are TGCGCCACGACAGGGGCTGGGGCCAACGTCCTGACTTTC. Its translation is CATTGAGANVLTF. The chain employs TRBV10-2 and TRBJ2-6; TRBD1 matches at 8 bases. Germline lookup yields CDR1 WSHSY and CDR2 SAAADI. The CDR3 totals 13 residues. The trim removed 10 bases at V and 2 bases at J, leaving 1 base unmatched.

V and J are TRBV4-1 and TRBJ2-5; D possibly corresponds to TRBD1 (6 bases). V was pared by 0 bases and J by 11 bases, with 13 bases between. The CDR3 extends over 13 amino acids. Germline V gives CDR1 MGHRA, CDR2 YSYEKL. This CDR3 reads CASSQDPRDRQYF. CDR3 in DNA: TGCGCCAGCAGCCAAGATCCGCGCGACAGGCAGTACTTC.

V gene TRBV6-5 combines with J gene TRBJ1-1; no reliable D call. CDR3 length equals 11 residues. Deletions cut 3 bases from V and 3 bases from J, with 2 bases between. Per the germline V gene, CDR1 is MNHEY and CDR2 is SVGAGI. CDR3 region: CASSYDTEAFF. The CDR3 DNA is TGTGCCAGCAGTTATGACACTGAAGCTTTCTTT.

The CDR3 sequence: CASSRVGPLSYNEQFF. In DNA, the CDR3 is TGTGCCAGCTCACGAGTAGGGCCACTCTCCTACAATGAGCAGTTCTTC. The chain carries TRBV18 and TRBJ2-1; D is uncertain. Trimming took 4 bases from V and 0 from J, leaving 13 bases between them. The CDR3 runs to 16 residues. The germline gives CDR1 KGHSH, CDR2 LQKENI. Based on the CDR3 plus reference TRBV18 and TRBJ2-1, the full variable domain is NAGVMQNPRHLVRRRGQEARLRCSPMKGHSHVYWYRQLPEEGLKFMVYLQKENIIDESGMPKERFSAEFPKEGPSILRIQQVVRGDSAAYFCASSRVGPLSYNEQFFGPGTRLTVL.

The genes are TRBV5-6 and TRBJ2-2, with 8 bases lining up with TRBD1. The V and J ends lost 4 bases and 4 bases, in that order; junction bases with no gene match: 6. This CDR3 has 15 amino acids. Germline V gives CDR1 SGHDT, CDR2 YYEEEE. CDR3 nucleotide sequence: TGTGCCAGCAGCAAGGGACAGGTCGGCACCGGGGAGCTGTTTTTT. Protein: CASSKGQVGTGELFF.

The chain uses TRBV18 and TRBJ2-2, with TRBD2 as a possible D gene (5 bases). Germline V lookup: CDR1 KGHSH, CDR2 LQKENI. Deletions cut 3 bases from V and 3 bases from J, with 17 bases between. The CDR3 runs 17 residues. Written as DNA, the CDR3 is TGTGCCAGCTCACCGGCGGCTCGGGGTTCGGACACCGGGGAGCTGTTTTTT. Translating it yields CASSPAARGSDTGELFF.

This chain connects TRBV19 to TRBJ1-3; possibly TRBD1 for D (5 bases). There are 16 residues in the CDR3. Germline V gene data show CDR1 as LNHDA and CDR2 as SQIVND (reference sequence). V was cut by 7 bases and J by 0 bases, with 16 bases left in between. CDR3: CASTPRAGISGNTIYF. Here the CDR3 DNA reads TGTGCCAGTACCCCGAGGGCAGGGATCTCTGGAAACACCATATATTTT.

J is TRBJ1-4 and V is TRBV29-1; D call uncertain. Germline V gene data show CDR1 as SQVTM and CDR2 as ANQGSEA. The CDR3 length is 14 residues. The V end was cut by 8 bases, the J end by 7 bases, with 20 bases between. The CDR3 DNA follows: TGCAGCACTTCAGGTGTTGCCGGCTCTGAAAAACTGTTTTTT. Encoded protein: CSTSGVAGSEKLFF.

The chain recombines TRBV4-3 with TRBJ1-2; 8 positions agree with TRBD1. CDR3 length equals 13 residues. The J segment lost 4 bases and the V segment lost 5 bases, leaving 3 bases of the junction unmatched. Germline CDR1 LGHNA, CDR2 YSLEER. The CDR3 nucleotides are TGCGCCAGCAGCAACAGGGGGTCCTATGGCTACACCTTC. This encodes CASSNRGSYGYTF.

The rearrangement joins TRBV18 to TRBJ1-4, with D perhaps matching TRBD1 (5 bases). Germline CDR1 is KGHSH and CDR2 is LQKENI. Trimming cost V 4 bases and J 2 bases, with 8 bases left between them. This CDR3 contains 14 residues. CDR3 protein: CASSLGLTNEKLFF. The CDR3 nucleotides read TGTGCCAGCTCACTGGGACTCACTAATGAAAAACTGTTTTTT.

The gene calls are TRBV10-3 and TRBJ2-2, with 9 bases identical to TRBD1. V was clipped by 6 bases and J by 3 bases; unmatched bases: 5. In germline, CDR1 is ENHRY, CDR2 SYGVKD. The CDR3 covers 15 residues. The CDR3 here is CAIRPGQGDTGELFF. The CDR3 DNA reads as TGTGCCATCAGACCGGGACAGGGAGACACCGGGGAGCTGTTTTTT.

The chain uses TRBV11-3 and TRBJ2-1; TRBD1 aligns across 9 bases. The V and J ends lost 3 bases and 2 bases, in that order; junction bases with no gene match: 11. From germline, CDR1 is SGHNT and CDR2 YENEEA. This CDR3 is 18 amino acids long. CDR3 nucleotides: TGTGCCAGCAGCTTTAGGGGACAGGGCAAAAAACCCTACAATGAGCAGTTCTTC. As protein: CASSFRGQGKKPYNEQFF.